This entry lists 13 T cell receptor beta chains sequenced from one sample in a study of T-cell reconstitution after alpha-beta-depleted transplantation in children. The library targeted TCRbeta and was prepared with unique molecular identifiers. Using its own MiXCR run on the PCR reads, TCRdb lists one record per CDR3 protein. The table includes approximately 300,000 distinct CDR3 sequences, about a tenth detected once. The sample in question was PBMCs, obtained before TCRalphabeta/CD19-depleted stem cell transplant. Source of these receptors: a boy under two years old with acute myeloid leukemia, due to receive a stem cell transplant.

This clonotype was seen ten or more times. The chain couples TRBV29-1 to TRBJ2-3; 10 bases agree with TRBD1. The CDR3 length is 13 residues. CDR1 and CDR2 (germline): SQVTM, ANQGSEA. Trimming took 3 bases from V and 3 from J; bases not matched to a gene: 0. CDR3 DNA: TGCAGCGTTGAGGGACAGGGGACAGATACGCAGTATTTT. Protein sequence: CSVEGQGTDTQYF.

This clonotype has at least ten counts. V is TRBV6-5 and J is TRBJ1-6, with D unresolved. Germline V lookup: CDR1 MNHEY, CDR2 SVGAGI. The CDR3 loop spans 17 amino acids. V was clipped by 2 bases and J by 5 bases, with 16 bases between them. The CDR3 nucleotides are TGTGCCAGCAGTTACGGCCGTGGGTCCGTTGATAATTCACCCCTCCACTTT. Residues: CASSYGRGSVDNSPLHF.

The chain uses TRBV11-1 and TRBJ1-4, with 7 bases that match TRBD1. From germline, CDR1 is SGHAT and CDR2 FQDESV (reference sequence). V gave up 4 bases and J gave up 3 bases; unmatched junction bases: 17. CDR3 length: 19 amino acids. CDR3: CASSSPGATGCCANEKLFF. The CDR3 DNA is TGTGCCAGCAGCTCCCCAGGGGCGACAGGGTGTTGCGCTAATGAAAAACTGTTTTTT.

This clonotype was observed many times. The chain couples TRBV5-1 to TRBJ1-1; D remains unclear. Germline-derived CDR1 and CDR2 are SGHRS and YFSETQ. V shed 1 base and J shed 11 bases, with 9 bases lying between them. CDR3 length: 11 residues. The CDR3 spells CASSLQGKAFF. The CDR3 nucleotides read TGCGCCAGCAGCTTGCAAGGGAAGGCTTTCTTT. The whole variable domain, remainder taken from reference TRBV5-1 and TRBJ1-1, is KAGVTQTPRYLIKTRGQQVTLSCSPISGHRSVSWYQQTPGQGLQFLFEYFSETQRNKGNFPGRFSGRQFSNSRSEMNVSTLELGDSALYLCASSLQGKAFFGQGTRLTVV.

This clonotype was counted many times. The CDR3 bases are TGCGCCAGCAGCTTGACAGGGGATACCTACGAGCAGTACTTC. Its protein is CASSLTGDTYEQYF. The chain combines TRBV5-1 with TRBJ2-7; TRBD1 matches 7 bases. V shed 1 base, J shed 2 bases, and the junction held 3 bases outside the gene matches. The CDR3 runs to 14 residues. Germline V gives CDR1 SGHRS, CDR2 YFSETQ. The full variable domain, in which reference TRBV5-1 and TRBJ2-7 provide the parts outside the CDR3, is KAGVTQTPRYLIKTRGQQVTLSCSPISGHRSVSWYQQTPGQGLQFLFEYFSETQRNKGNFPGRFSGRQFSNSRSEMNVSTLELGDSALYLCASSLTGDTYEQYFGPGTRLTVT.

Many counts were recorded for this clonotype. This chain links TRBV12-3 or TRBV12-4 with TRBJ2-6, with no clear D. This CDR3 has 15 residues. V was trimmed by 5 bases and J by 2 bases, leaving 10 bases between them. The CDR3 DNA sequence: TGTGCCAGCAGTCCGGCCATCCCTGGGGCCAACGTCCTGACTTTC. Translating it yields CASSPAIPGANVLTF.

The chain combines TRBV29-1 with TRBJ2-5; 12 nucleotides line up with TRBD1. With V trimmed by 4 bases and J by 9 bases, 9 bases remained unmatched. The CDR3 is 14 residues long. Per germline, CDR1 SQVTM and CDR2 ANQGSEA. The chain's CDR3 is CSVGGDRGLSAQYF. As DNA, the CDR3 is TGCAGCGTTGGGGGGGACAGGGGGCTAAGTGCCCAGTACTTC.

By sample share, this clonotype is medium-sized (0.01 to 0.1%). The V gene is TRBV7-2, the J gene TRBJ2-3; TRBD2 matches 9 bases. CDR3 length: 15 amino acids. With V trimmed by 1 base and J by 8 bases, 7 bases remained unmatched. The V gene's germline CDR1 is SGHTA and CDR2 FQGNSA. The CDR3 DNA reads TGTGCCAGCAGCTTAGGCGGGGGGGCCACGGGTACGCAGTATTTT. Its protein product is CASSLGGGATGTQYF.

This clonotype was picked up many times. The chain couples TRBV4-2 to TRBJ2-2, with D unclear. Germline CDR1 reads LGHNA; CDR2 reads YNFKEQ. Trimming pared 1 base from V and 6 bases from J, leaving 6 bases between. The CDR3 sequence is 13 residues long. The CDR3 reads CASSQVNSGELFF. The CDR3 DNA reads TGTGCCAGCAGCCAAGTTAATTCCGGGGAGCTGTTTTTT.

The table lists this clonotype with many counts. The V and J genes are TRBV6-5 and TRBJ2-7; possibly TRBD1 for D (5 bases). Trimming cost V 2 bases and J 0 bases, with 11 bases left between them. CDR1 is MNHEY and CDR2 is SVGAGI in the germline V gene. The CDR3 runs to 15 residues. CDR3 in amino acids: CASSYTTDSSYEQYF. The CDR3 nucleotides are TGTGCCAGCAGTTACACGACCGACAGCTCCTACGAGCAGTACTTC.

The V and J genes are TRBV5-1 and TRBJ2-5; 8 bases agree with TRBD2. The trim removed 4 bases at V and 1 base at J, leaving 3 bases unmatched. The germline gives CDR1 SGHRS, CDR2 YFSETQ. The CDR3 contains 14 residues. The DNA for the CDR3 is TGCGCCAGCAGCAGGACTAGCCTCCAAGAGACCCAGTACTTC. Encoded protein: CASSRTSLQETQYF.

The rearrangement links TRBV19 to TRBJ2-7; no definite D call. V gave up 5 bases and J gave up 5 bases, with 10 bases separating them. CDR1 and CDR2 (germline): LNHDA, SQIVND (reference sequence). The CDR3 loop spans 12 amino acids. The CDR3 sequence is CASSPGPHEQYF. CDR3 DNA: TGTGCCAGTAGTCCCGGGCCCCACGAGCAGTACTTC. Full variable domain (rest looked up from reference TRBV19 and TRBJ2-7): DGGITQSPKYLFRKEGQNVTLSCEQNLNHDAMYWYRQDPGQGLRLIYYSQIVNDFQKGDIAEGYSVSREKKESFPLTVTSAQKNPTAFYLCASSPGPHEQYFGPGTRLTVT.

The chain is built from TRBV20-1 and TRBJ2-5; D not certain. With 3 bases removed from V and 0 bases from J, the gap between germline ends came to 14 bases. The CDR3 spans 15 residues. In germline, CDR1 is DFQATT, CDR2 SNEGSKA (reference sequence). CDR3 region: CSASSLTENQETQYF. The CDR3 DNA is TGCAGTGCTAGTTCCCTAACAGAAAACCAAGAGACCCAGTACTTC.